The 21 T cell receptor beta chains below all came from one sample that was sequenced in a study of control samples from healthy donors and cancer patients. Assay: immunoSEQ multiplex PCR; the TCRdb copy retains only in-frame clones and omits some. The sample has about 79,000 clones, 80% to 95% seen once. Sequencing was done on a sample of PBMCs. These receptors were taken from a woman in her 40s with lung cancer.

J is TRBJ2-2 and V is TRBV2; 9 bases fit TRBD1. Germline values: CDR1 SNHLY, CDR2 FYNNEI. V was pared by 4 bases and J by 12 bases, with 6 bases of the junction left unmatched. The CDR3 sequence is 13 residues long. The CDR3 DNA reads TGTGCCAGCAGTGTAACAGGGGGCAGACAGCTGTTTTTT. Protein sequence: CASSVTGGRQLFF.

This clone was recorded only once. The chain has TRBV7-9 and TRBJ1-1; maybe TRBD1 (5 bases). The CDR3 runs to 18 residues. Trimming shortened V by 2 bases and J by 2 bases, and 21 bases separated the two germline ends. The germline gives CDR1 SEHNR, CDR2 FQNEAQ (reference sequence). CDR3 nucleotide sequence: TGTGCCAGCAGCTTAATTGAAGGGACCGGGGTAAAAAACACTGAAGCTTTCTTT. Translating gives CASSLIEGTGVKNTEAFF.

This chain links TRBV28 with TRBJ2-7; TRBD1 might be the D (5 bases). Germline loops: CDR1 MDHEN, CDR2 SYDVKM. The CDR3 is 16 residues long. The V gene lost 3 bases and the J gene lost 3 bases, with 18 bases spanning the gap. For the CDR3, the DNA is TGTGCCAGCAGTTTTGGGATCAGGGTCGAAGGCTACGAGCAGTACTTC. Its protein is CASSFGIRVEGYEQYF.

The genes are TRBV5-4 and TRBJ1-3, with TRBD1 matching 8 bases. The trim removed 1 base at V and 2 bases at J, leaving 5 bases unmatched. The CDR3 is made up of 16 amino acids. Germline V gives CDR1 SGHNT, CDR2 YYREEE (reference sequence). As DNA, the CDR3 is TGTGCCAGCAGCTTGTCGCCGACAGGGGCTGGAAACACCATATATTTT. Its protein is CASSLSPTGAGNTIYF.

V usage is TRBV28 and J usage is TRBJ1-2; 7 bases match TRBD1. In germline, CDR1 is MDHEN, CDR2 SYDVKM. The CDR3 spans 18 residues. Germline trimming cut 1 base from V and 8 bases from J; bases unmatched to any gene: 19. The CDR3 DNA reads as TGTGCCAGCAGTTTATTCACCGGGACAGCCCACCCAAAGAGGGGCTACACCTTC. It specifies CASSLFTGTAHPKRGYTF.

This clone was found once. V usage is TRBV4-1 and J usage is TRBJ1-2, with D unresolved. The V end lost 3 bases, the J end lost 4 bases, and 15 bases lay between the germline ends. CDR3 length: 15 amino acids. Germline V lookup: CDR1 MGHRA, CDR2 YSYEKL. Here the CDR3 reads CASSQNERRLYGYTF. CDR3 in DNA: TGCGCCAGCAGCCAGAACGAAAGACGGCTCTATGGCTACACCTTC.

This chain links TRBV27 with TRBJ1-4; the match to TRBD1 covers 9 bases. V lost 6 bases to trimming and J lost 7 bases; unmatched junction nucleotides: 9. The CDR3 contains 15 residues. CDR1 is MNHEY, CDR2 SMNVEV, per germline (reference sequence). The DNA of the CDR3 is TGTGCCAGCAGGGGACAGGGAGGTTATGGTGAAAAACTGTTTTTT. The encoded protein is CASRGQGGYGEKLFF.

J is TRBJ2-4 and V is TRBV6-2 or TRBV6-3, with 12 bases lining up with TRBD2. The ends lost 0 bases at V and 7 bases at J; junction bases unmatched: 4. Germline values: CDR1 MNHEY, CDR2 SVGEGT. The CDR3 length is 16 residues. CDR3: CASSYSASGGANIQYF. The CDR3, as DNA: TGTGCCAGCAGTTACTCGGCTAGCGGGGGGGCGAACATTCAGTACTTC.

With regard to this clone: One end of the junction varies from germline; a read error may be responsible. CDR3 amino acids: CASKSGQTVKTEAFF. DNA for the CDR3: TGTGCCAGCAAATCCGGACAAACGGTGAAGACTGAAGCTTTCTTT. The chain joins TRBV2 to TRBJ1-1; possible D gene TRBD1, 5 bases. CDR1 is SNHLY and CDR2 is FYNNEI in the germline V gene. The CDR3 spans 15 residues.

The V and J genes are TRBV19 and TRBJ1-3; TRBD1 matches at 8 bases. Germline V gene sequence: CDR1 LNHDA, CDR2 SQIVND (reference sequence). The length of the CDR3 is 14 residues. With V trimmed by 11 bases and J by 0 bases, 6 bases remained unmatched. This CDR3 is CAATGVGSGNTIYF. For the CDR3, the DNA is TGTGCCGCGACAGGGGTCGGCTCTGGAAACACCATATATTTT.

The chain is built from TRBV7-9 and TRBJ1-2; TRBD1 matches at 10 bases. Germline values: CDR1 SEHNR, CDR2 FQNEAQ (reference sequence). The CDR3 consists of 16 residues. V was clipped by 4 bases and J by 7 bases; unmatched bases: 12. CDR3: CASSSQTGQGLGGYTF. The CDR3 nucleotides are TGTGCCAGCAGCTCCCAAACGGGACAGGGGTTAGGTGGCTACACCTTC.

The chain links TRBV5-1 to TRBJ1-2; 7 bases agree with TRBD1. Germline V lookup: CDR1 SGHRS, CDR2 YFSETQ. The CDR3 is made up of 13 amino acids. Losses at the gene ends were 3 bases for V and 4 bases for J; bases not matched to a gene: 3. DNA for the CDR3: TGCGCCAGCAGCTCGACAGGGATCTATGGCTACACCTTC. Translating gives CASSSTGIYGYTF. Full variable domain (outside the CDR3, taken from reference TRBV5-1 and TRBJ1-2): KAGVTQTPRYLIKTRGQQVTLSCSPISGHRSVSWYQQTPGQGLQFLFEYFSETQRNKGNFPGRFSGRQFSNSRSEMNVSTLELGDSALYLCASSSTGIYGYTFGSGTRLTVV.

The V call is TRBV5-6, the J call TRBJ2-1; tentative D call: TRBD1 (5 bases). V was pared by 2 bases and J by 4 bases, with 10 bases between. CDR3 length equals 14 residues. Germline CDR1 is SGHDT and CDR2 is YYEEEE. CDR3 amino acids: CASSLEQVYNEQFF. Written as DNA, the CDR3 is TGTGCCAGCAGCTTAGAACAGGTTTACAATGAGCAGTTCTTC.

This chain connects TRBV10-3 to TRBJ2-1; D remains unclear. There are 21 residues in the CDR3. Trimming left V 4 bases short and J 0 bases short, with 28 bases between. Looked up from germline, CDR1 is ENHRY and CDR2 is SYGVKD. The CDR3 coding sequence is TGTGCCATCAGTGGTCATACCAACCCCAAGGACGGAGAGAGCTCCTACAATGAGCAGTTCTTC. Translation: CAISGHTNPKDGESSYNEQFF.

The chain recombines TRBV4-1 with TRBJ1-5; D perhaps matches TRBD1 (6 bases). This CDR3 is 16 amino acids long. Germline CDR1 and CDR2: MGHRA and YSYEKL. Trimming took off 0 bases at V and 6 bases at J, with 15 bases between the two ends. The CDR3 protein is CASSQENPDRVQPQHF. DNA for the CDR3: TGCGCCAGCAGCCAAGAAAATCCGGACAGAGTTCAGCCCCAGCATTTT.

The V and J genes are TRBV7-9 and TRBJ2-7, with 10 bases fitting TRBD1. This CDR3 has 15 amino acids. Germline lookup yields CDR1 SEHNR and CDR2 FQNEAQ (reference sequence). The ends lost 5 bases at V and 6 bases at J; junction bases unmatched: 10. CDR3 residues: CASSSQGQGLFEQYF. Written as DNA, the CDR3 is TGTGCCAGCAGCAGTCAGGGACAGGGGCTCTTCGAGCAGTACTTC.

V gene TRBV11-2 combines with J gene TRBJ1-2, with D possibly being TRBD1 (5 bases). CDR3 length: 13 residues. Germline V CDR1 and CDR2: SGHAT, FQNNGV. Trimming took off 5 bases at V and 4 bases at J, with 11 bases between the two ends. The DNA for the CDR3 is TGTGCCAGCAGCACTGCGGGGCCCTATGGCTACACCTTC. This codes for CASSTAGPYGYTF. The entire variable domain, with the rest obtained from reference TRBV11-2 and TRBJ1-2, is as follows: EAGVAQSPRYKIIEKRQSVAFWCNPISGHATLYWYQQILGQGPKLLIQFQNNGVVDDSQLPKDRFSAERLKGVDSTLKIQPAKLEDSAVYLCASSTAGPYGYTFGSGTRLTVV.

The rearrangement links TRBV5-1 to TRBJ2-1; tentatively, D is TRBD2 (5 bases). The CDR3 extends over 15 amino acids. Per germline, CDR1 SGHRS and CDR2 YFSETQ. V was clipped by 4 bases and J by 6 bases, with 17 bases between them. The CDR3 DNA follows: TGCGCCAGCAGCCCCGGTTTGGGGAGCAGCAATGAGCAGTTCTTC. Encoded protein: CASSPGLGSSNEQFF.

The gene calls are TRBV7-9 and TRBJ2-3; perhaps D is TRBD1 or TRBD2 (5 bases each). This CDR3 is 18 amino acids long. Germline CDR1 SEHNR, CDR2 FQNEAQ (reference sequence). V was pared by 0 bases and J by 8 bases, with 24 bases between. CDR3 loop: CASSLAPYTRGVEGTQYF. CDR3 DNA sequence: TGTGCCAGCAGCTTAGCGCCCTATACTAGAGGGGTGGAAGGTACGCAGTATTTT.

The chain combines TRBV11-3 with TRBJ2-3; a possible D gene is TRBD2 (5 bases). The CDR3 consists of 13 residues. The V end was cut by 8 bases, the J end by 0 bases, with 9 bases between. Germline V gene sequence: CDR1 SGHNT, CDR2 YENEEA. The CDR3 is CASLAGSTDTQYF. The CDR3 nucleotides read TGTGCCAGCTTGGCGGGTAGCACAGATACGCAGTATTTT.

The gene calls are TRBV7-2 and TRBJ2-2; TRBD2 is a possible D gene (5 bases). V was trimmed by 1 base and J by 1 base, leaving 10 bases between them. The V gene's germline CDR1 is SGHTA and CDR2 FQGNSA. The CDR3 is 16 residues long. CDR3 DNA: TGTGCCAGCAGCTTAGATGGTAGCGTGAACACCGGGGAGCTGTTTTTT. This codes for CASSLDGSVNTGELFF.